This TCR beta chain was captured in a study of blood T cell repertoires in COVID-19. Whole-study context: Sites across the United States, Italy and Spain contributed samples from acute and convalescent COVID-19.

Across 20 to 25 US areas, participants ranged in age from roughly 18 to 95 years. Participants were placed into cohorts based on the clinical history they reported. Method: immunoSEQ multiplex PCR; TCRdb's copy keeps in-frame clones and lacks some. The sample has some 180,000 clones, about 88% seen once; the top ten hold under 30%. Trimming left V 2 bases short and J 0 bases short, with 14 bases between. CDR3 size: 17 residues. Germline V lookup: CDR1 KGHSH, CDR2 LQKENI. This clonotype was sampled from a woman aged 40 to 50 in a cohort exposed to, infected with or recovered from COVID-19 (not recorded which). Sequencing input: PBMCs or T cells enriched from blood (not recorded which). This chain connects TRBV18 to TRBJ1-3; perhaps TRBD1 as D (6 bases). This CDR3 reads CASSPSKDSISGNTIYF. The CDR3 DNA reads TGTGCCAGCTCACCAAGTAAGGACAGCATCTCTGGAAACACCATATATTTT.